This T cell receptor (beta chain) was sequenced in a study of T cells in Graves' hyperthyroidism and ophthalmopathy. TCR beta CDR3 region amplification was performed from RNA transcripts. The HTBI primer set was used in a first-round RT-PCR of the TCR CDR3. From the multiplex PCR reads, TCRdb called clonotypes with MiXCR, one entry per CDR3 protein. The table lists about 480,000 distinct CDR3 sequences, about 15% of them singletons, with 17% in the top ten. V dropped 3 bases and J dropped 4 bases, with 16 bases sitting between them. Germline-derived CDR1 and CDR2 are MNHEY and SMNVEV (reference sequence). The CDR3 length is 16 residues. This clonotype was detected many times.

This chain connects TRBV27 to TRBJ2-1, with D possibly TRBD2 on 6 matching bases. The TCR sequence derives from a woman in her late teens or twenties with Graves' hyperthyroidism. The sequenced sample consisted of blood. For the CDR3, the DNA is TGTGCCAGCAGTTTCCAGGCTAGCGAGATGTACAATGAGCAGTTCTTC. Protein sequence: CASSFQASEMYNEQFF.